This T cell receptor (beta chain) was profiled in a study of blood T cell repertoires in COVID-19. For the study at large: Sites in the United States, Italy and Spain provided acute and convalescent COVID-19 samples.

In the authors' workflow: Nucleated cell counts were estimated from reference gene primer amplification. Sequencing was performed with immunoSEQ multiplex PCR; in TCRdb, only in-frame clones are kept and a portion is missing. That table furnishes V, J and clone size, whereas the DNA furnished D and trimming. The table records roughly 120,000 clones, approximately 80% of them present only once. Sequenced input: peripheral blood. The TCR comes from a woman in her forties or fifties with acute or convalescent COVID-19.

The CDR3 region is CASSWGEQLPGSSYQPQHF. The DNA of the CDR3 is TGTGCCAGCAGCTGGGGGGAACAGCTACCCGGGTCCTCTTATCAGCCCCAGCATTTT. The V gene is TRBV5-4, the J gene TRBJ1-5; possible D gene TRBD1, 5 bases. The length of the CDR3 is 19 residues. Germline loops: CDR1 SGHNT, CDR2 YYREEE (reference sequence). Trimming cost V 3 bases and J 5 bases, with 27 bases left between them.